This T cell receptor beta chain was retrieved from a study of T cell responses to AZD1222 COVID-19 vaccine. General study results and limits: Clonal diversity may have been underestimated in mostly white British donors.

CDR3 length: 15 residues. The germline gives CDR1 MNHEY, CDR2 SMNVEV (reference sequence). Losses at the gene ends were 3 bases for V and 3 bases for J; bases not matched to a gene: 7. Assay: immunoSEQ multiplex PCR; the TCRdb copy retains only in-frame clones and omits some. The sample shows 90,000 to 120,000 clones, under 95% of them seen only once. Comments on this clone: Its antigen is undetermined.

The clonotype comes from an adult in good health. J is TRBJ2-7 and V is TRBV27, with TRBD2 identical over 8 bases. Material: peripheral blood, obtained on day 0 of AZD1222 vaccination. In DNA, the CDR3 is TGTGCCAGCAGTTTTGACGGCGGGGGGTTCTACGAGCAGTACTTC. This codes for CASSFDGGGFYEQYF.